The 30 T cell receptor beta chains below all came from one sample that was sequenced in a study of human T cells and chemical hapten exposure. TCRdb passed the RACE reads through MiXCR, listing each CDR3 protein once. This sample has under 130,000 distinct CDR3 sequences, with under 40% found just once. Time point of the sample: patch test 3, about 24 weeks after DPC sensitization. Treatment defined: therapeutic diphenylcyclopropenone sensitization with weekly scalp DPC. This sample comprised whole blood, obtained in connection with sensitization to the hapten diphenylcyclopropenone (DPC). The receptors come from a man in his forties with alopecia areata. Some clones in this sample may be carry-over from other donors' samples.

The CDR3 nucleotides read TGTGCCAGCAGTGTGGGCATCAAACCCGGAGCTTTCTTT. This codes for CASSVGIKPGAFF. The chain recombines TRBV6-4 with TRBJ1-1, with unresolved D. Germline V gene data show CDR1 as MRHNA and CDR2 as SNTAGT. V was cut by 4 bases and J by 10 bases, with 16 bases left in between. This CDR3 is 13 amino acids long.

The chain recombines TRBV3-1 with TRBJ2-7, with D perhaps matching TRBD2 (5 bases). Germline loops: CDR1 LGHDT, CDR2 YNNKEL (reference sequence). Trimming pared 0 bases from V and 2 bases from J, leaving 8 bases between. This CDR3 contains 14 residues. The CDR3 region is CASSQDPGTYEQYV. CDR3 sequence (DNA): TGTGCCAGCAGCCAAGATCCGGGGACCTACGAGCAGTACGTC.

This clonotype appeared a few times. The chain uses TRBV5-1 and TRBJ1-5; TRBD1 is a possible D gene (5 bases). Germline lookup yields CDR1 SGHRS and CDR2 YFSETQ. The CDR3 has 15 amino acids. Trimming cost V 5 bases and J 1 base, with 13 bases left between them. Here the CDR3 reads CASRLGVLSNQPQHF. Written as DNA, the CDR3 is TGCGCCAGCAGATTAGGGGTATTGAGCAATCAGCCCCAGCATTTT.

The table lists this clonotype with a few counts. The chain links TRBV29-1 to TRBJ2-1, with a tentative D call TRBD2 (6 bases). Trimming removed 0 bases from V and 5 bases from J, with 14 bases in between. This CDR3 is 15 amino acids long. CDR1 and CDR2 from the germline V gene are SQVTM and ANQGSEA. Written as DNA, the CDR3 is TGCAGCGTTGAAGAAGAGGCGGGACGACACAATGAGCAGTTCTTC. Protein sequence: CSVEEEAGRHNEQFF.

CDR3 nucleotides: TGTGCCAGCAGCCAACGACAAAATAATGAGCAGTTCTTC. This translates into CASSQRQNNEQFF. This chain links TRBV3-1 with TRBJ2-1; D uncertain. This CDR3 contains 13 residues. The germline V gene has CDR1 LGHDT and CDR2 YNNKEL (reference sequence). V lost 2 bases to trimming and J lost 7 bases, with 9 bases between them.

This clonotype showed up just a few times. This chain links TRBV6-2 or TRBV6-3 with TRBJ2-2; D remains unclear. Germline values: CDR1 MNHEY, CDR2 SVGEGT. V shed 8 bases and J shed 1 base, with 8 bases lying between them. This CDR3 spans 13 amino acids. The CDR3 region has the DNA TGTGCCAGCCTCCCAGGGAACACCGGGGAGCTGTTTTTT. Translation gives CASLPGNTGELFF.

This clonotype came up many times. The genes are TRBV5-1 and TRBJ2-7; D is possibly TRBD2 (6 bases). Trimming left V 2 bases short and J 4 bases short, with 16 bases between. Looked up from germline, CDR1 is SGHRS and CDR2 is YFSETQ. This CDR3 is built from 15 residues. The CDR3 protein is CASSFGGDFLYEQYF. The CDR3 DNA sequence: TGCGCCAGCAGCTTCGGAGGGGACTTCCTTTACGAGCAGTACTTC.

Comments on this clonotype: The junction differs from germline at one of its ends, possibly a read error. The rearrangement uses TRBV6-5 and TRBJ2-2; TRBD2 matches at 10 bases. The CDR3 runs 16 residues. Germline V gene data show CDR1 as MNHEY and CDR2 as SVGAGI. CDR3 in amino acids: CASSPRLAGDLGELSF. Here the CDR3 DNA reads TGTGCCAGCAGCCCCCGGCTAGCGGGGGATCTCGGGGAGCTGTCTTTT.

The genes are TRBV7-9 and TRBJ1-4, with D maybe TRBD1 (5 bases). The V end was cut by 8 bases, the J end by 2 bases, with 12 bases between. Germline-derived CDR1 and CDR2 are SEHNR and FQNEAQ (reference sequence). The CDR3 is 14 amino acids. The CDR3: CASQGPGTNEKLFF. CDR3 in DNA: TGTGCCAGCCAGGGTCCCGGGACTAATGAAAAACTGTTTTTT.

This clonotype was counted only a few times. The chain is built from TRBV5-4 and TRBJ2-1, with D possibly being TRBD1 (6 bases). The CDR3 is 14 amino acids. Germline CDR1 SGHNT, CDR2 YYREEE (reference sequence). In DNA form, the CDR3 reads TGTGCGACCTCGTCCCAGGGGTTATGGAATGAGCAGTTCTTC. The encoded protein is CATSSQGLWNEQFF.

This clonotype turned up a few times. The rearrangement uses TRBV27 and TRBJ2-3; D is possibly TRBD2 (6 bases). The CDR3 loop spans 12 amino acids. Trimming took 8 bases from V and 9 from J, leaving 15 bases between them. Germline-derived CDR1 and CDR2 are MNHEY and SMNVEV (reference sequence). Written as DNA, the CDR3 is TGTGCCAGCCGGGACTTTTTTGACACGCAGTATTTT. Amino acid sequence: CASRDFFDTQYF.

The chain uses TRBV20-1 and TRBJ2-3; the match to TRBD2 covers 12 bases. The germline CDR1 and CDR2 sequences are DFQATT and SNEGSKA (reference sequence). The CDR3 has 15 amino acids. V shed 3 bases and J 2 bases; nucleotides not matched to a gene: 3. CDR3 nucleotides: TGCAGTGCTAGGGGGACTAGCGGGTTCACAGATACGCAGTATTTT. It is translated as CSARGTSGFTDTQYF.

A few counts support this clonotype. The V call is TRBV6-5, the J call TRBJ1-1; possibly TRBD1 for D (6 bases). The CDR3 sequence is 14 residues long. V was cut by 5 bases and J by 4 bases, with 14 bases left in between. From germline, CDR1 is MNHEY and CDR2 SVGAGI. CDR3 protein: CASSTGGVSTEAFF. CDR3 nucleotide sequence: TGTGCCAGCAGTACCGGGGGCGTGAGCACTGAAGCTTTCTTT.

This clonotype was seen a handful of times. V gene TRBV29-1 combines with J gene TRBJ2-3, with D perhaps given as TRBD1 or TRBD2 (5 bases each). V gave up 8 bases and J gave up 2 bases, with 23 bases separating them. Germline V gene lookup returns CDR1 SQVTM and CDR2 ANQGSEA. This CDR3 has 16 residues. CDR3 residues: CSYTFLGDQSTDTQYF. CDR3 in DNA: TGCAGCTACACCTTTTTGGGGGACCAGTCCACAGATACGCAGTATTTT.

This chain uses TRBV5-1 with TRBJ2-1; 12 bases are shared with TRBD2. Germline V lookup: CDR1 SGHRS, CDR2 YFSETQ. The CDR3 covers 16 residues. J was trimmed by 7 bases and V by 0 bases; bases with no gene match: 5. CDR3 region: CASSLELAGGRNEQFF. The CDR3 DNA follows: TGCGCCAGCAGCTTGGAACTAGCGGGAGGTCGGAATGAGCAGTTCTTC.

CDR3 sequence: CAWSVETSGRGRREQFF. For the CDR3, the DNA is TGTGCCTGGAGTGTCGAGACTAGCGGGAGGGGCCGCAGAGAGCAGTTCTTC. V gene TRBV30 combines with J gene TRBJ2-1, with 14 nucleotides matching TRBD2. With V trimmed by 0 bases and J by 10 bases, 11 bases remained unmatched. CDR3 length: 17 residues. The V gene's germline CDR1 is GTSNPN and CDR2 SVGIG (reference sequence).

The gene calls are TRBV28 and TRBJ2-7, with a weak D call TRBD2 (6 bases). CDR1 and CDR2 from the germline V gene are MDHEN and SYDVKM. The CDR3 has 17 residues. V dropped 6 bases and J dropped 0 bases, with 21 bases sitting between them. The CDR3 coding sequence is TGTGCCAGCAGCGACGGGGGAGTCTTTTCCCACTCCTACGAGCAGTACTTC. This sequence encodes CASSDGGVFSHSYEQYF.

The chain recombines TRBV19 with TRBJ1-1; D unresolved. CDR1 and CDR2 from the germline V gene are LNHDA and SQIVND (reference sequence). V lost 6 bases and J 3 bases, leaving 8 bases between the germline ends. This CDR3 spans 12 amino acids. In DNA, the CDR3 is TGTGCCAGTAGCACAAGGTACACTGAAGCTTTCTTT. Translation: CASSTRYTEAFF.

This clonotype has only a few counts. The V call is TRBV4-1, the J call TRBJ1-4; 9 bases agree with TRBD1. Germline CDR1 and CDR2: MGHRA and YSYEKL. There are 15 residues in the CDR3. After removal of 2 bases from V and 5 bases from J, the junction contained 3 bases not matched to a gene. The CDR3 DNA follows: TGCGCCAGCAGCCAAAGGGACAGGGTAAATGAAAAACTGTTTTTT. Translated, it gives CASSQRDRVNEKLFF.

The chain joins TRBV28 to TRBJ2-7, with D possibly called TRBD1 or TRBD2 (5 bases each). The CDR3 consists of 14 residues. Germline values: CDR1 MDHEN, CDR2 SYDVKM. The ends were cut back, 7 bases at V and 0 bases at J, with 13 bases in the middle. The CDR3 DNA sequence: TGTGCCAGCACCACTGGGACGGCCTCCTACGAGCAGTACTTC. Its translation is CASTTGTASYEQYF.

The CDR3 DNA reads as TGTGCCAGCAGTGCCACAGGGGGCCTTAGCAGCTCCTACAATGAGCAGTTCTTC. Translated: CASSATGGLSSSYNEQFF. This sequence joins TRBV12-3 or TRBV12-4 and TRBJ2-1, with 9 bases that match TRBD1. The trim removed 5 bases at V and 0 bases at J, leaving 11 bases unmatched. The CDR3 sequence is 18 residues long.

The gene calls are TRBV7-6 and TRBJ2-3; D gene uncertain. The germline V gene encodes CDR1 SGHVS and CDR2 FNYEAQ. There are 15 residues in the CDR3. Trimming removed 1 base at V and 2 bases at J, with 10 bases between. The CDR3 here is CASSLGQENTDTQYF. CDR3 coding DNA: TGTGCCAGCAGCTTAGGTCAGGAAAACACAGATACGCAGTATTTT.

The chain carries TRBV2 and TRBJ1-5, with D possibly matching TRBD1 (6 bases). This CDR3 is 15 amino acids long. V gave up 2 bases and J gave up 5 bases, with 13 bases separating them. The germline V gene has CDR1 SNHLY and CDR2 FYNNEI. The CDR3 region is CASSEYPGVDQPQHF. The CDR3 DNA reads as TGTGCCAGCAGTGAATATCCAGGGGTGGATCAGCCCCAGCATTTT.

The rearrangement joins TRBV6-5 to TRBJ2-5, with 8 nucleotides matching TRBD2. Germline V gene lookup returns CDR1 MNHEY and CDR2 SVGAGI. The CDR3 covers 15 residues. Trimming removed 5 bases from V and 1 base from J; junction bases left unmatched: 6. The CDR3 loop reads CASSRGLATQETQYF. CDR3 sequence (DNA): TGTGCCAGCAGTCGAGGACTAGCTACCCAAGAGACCCAGTACTTC.

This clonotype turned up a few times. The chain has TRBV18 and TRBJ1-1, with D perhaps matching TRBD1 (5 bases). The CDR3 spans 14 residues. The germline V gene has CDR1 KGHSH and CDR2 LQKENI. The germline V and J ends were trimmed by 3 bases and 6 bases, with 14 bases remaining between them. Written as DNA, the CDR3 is TGTGCCAGCTCACCTACTATCGGGGGATCTGAAGCTTTCTTT. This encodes CASSPTIGGSEAFF.

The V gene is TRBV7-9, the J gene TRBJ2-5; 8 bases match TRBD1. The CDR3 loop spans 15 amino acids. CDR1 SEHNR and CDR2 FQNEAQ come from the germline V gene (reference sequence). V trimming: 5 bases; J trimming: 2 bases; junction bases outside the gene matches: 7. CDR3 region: CASSNLGTGQETQYF. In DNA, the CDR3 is TGTGCCAGCAGCAATCTCGGGACAGGTCAAGAGACCCAGTACTTC. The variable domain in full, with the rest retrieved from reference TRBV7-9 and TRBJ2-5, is DTGVSQNPRHKITKRGQNVTFRCDPISEHNRLYWYRQTLGQGPEFLTYFQNEAQLEKSRLLSDRFSAERPKGSFSTLEIQRTEQGDSAMYLCASSNLGTGQETQYFGPGTRLLVL.

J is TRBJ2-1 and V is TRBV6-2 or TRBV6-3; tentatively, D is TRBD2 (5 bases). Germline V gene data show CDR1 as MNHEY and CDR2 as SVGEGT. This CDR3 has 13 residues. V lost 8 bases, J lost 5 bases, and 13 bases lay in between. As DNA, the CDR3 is TGTGCCAGCGGATCAAGCGGCAACAATGAGCAGTTCTTC. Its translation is CASGSSGNNEQFF.

The CDR3 DNA follows: TGTGCCAGCAGTTTACGGGTCAGGGGGAGGGAGCCCCAGCATTTT. Translating gives CASSLRVRGREPQHF. This chain links TRBV28 with TRBJ1-5, with 7 bases matching TRBD1. This CDR3 region has 15 residues. Germline CDR1 and CDR2: MDHEN and SYDVKM. Germline trimming cut 2 bases from V and 8 bases from J; bases unmatched to any gene: 9.

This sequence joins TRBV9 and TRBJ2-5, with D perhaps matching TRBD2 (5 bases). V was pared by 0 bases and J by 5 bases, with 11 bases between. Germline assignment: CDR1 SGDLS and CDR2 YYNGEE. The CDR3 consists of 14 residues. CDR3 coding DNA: TGTGCCAGCAGCGTAGCTACGGGGTTGGAGACCCAGTACTTC. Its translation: CASSVATGLETQYF.

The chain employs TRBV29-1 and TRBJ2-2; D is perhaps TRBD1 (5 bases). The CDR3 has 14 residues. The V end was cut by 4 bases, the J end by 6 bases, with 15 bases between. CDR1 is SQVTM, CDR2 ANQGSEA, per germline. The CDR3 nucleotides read TGCAGCGTTGGACCAGGGCTTAGTGCCGGGGAGCTGTTTTTT. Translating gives CSVGPGLSAGELFF.